What follows are 11 T cell receptor beta chains derived from one specimen sequenced in a study of blood T cell repertoires in COVID-19. The repertoire was sequenced with immunoSEQ multiplex PCR; TCRdb's copy has only in-frame clones and lacks some. Of approximately 100,000 clones in the sample, 71% were seen once. The sequencing sample was made of peripheral blood. The receptors originated from a human donor with acute or convalescent COVID-19. The donor label of this sample is uncertain.

V and J are TRBV11-2 and TRBJ1-1; TRBD1 aligns across 7 bases. The CDR3 is 14 amino acids. Germline CDR1 reads SGHAT; CDR2 reads FQNNGV. J lost 1 base, V lost 4 bases, and 3 bases had no gene match. Here the CDR3 DNA reads TGTGCCAGCAGCTCCAGGGGGAAGAACACTGAAGCTTTCTTT. Amino acids: CASSSRGKNTEAFF.

This chain links TRBV27 with TRBJ1-4, with D perhaps matching TRBD1 (5 bases). Germline values: CDR1 MNHEY, CDR2 SMNVEV (reference sequence). The CDR3 is made up of 15 amino acids. V gave up 1 base and J gave up 4 bases, with 10 bases separating them. The CDR3 DNA follows: TGTGCCAGCAGTTTATGGGGGGGGGTTAATGAAAAACTGTTTTTT. Its translation is CASSLWGGVNEKLFF.

Written as DNA, the CDR3 is TGCGCCAGCAGCACCGGGACTCCCTTCACCGGGGAGCTGTTTTTT. Translated, it gives CASSTGTPFTGELFF. This chain joins TRBV5-1 and TRBJ2-2; TRBD2 is a possible D gene (6 bases). The ends were cut back, 4 bases at V and 4 bases at J, with 14 bases in the middle. Germline CDR1 reads SGHRS; CDR2 reads YFSETQ. The CDR3 has 15 residues.

This rearrangement joins TRBV2 to TRBJ1-3; D gene unclear. Trimming took off 3 bases at V and 0 bases at J, with 6 bases between the two ends. CDR3 size: 14 residues. Germline loops: CDR1 SNHLY, CDR2 FYNNEI. The CDR3 nucleotides read TGTGCCAGCAGTGATAGGAGCTCTGGAAACACCATATATTTT. Residues: CASSDRSSGNTIYF. Filled out from reference TRBV2 and TRBJ1-3, the complete variable domain reads EPEVTQTPSHQVTQMGQEVILRCVPISNHLYFYWYRQILGQKVEFLVSFYNNEISEKSEIFDDQFSVERPDGSNFTLKIRSTKLEDSAMYFCASSDRSSGNTIYFGEGSWLTVV.

This chain uses TRBV6-2 or TRBV6-3 with TRBJ2-1; 10 bases align to TRBD2. The CDR3 is 16 residues long. The ends lost 6 bases at V and 9 bases at J; junction bases unmatched: 14. In germline, CDR1 is MNHEY, CDR2 SVGEGT. This chain's CDR3 is CASSQRGGLIFLEQFF. DNA of the CDR3: TGTGCCAGCAGCCAGCGGGGGGGCCTAATATTTCTTGAGCAGTTCTTC.

The J gene is TRBJ2-6, the V gene TRBV5-1; 13 bases line up with TRBD2. Germline V gene sequence: CDR1 SGHRS, CDR2 YFSETQ. Trimming removed 4 bases from V and 2 bases from J; junction bases left unmatched: 9. This CDR3 has 19 amino acids. Written as DNA, the CDR3 is TGCGCCAGCAGCCGGGTTAGACTAGCGGGGGGCACTGGGGCCAACGTCCTGACTTTC. As protein: CASSRVRLAGGTGANVLTF.

This chain uses TRBV11-2 with TRBJ2-2; TRBD2 matches at 10 bases. With 0 bases clipped from V and 6 bases from J, the junction kept 10 bases outside the gene matches. The CDR3 length is 18 residues. From germline, CDR1 is SGHAT and CDR2 FQNNGV. The CDR3 bases are TGTGCCAGCAGCTTAGAGGGCCCCGGCAGCGGGGGGGCCGGGGAGCTGTTTTTT. This gives the protein CASSLEGPGSGGAGELFF.

V is TRBV5-8 and J is TRBJ2-3; 10 positions agree with TRBD1. Germline values: CDR1 SGHTS, CDR2 YDEGEE. The CDR3 loop spans 16 amino acids. With 4 bases clipped from V and 1 base from J, the junction kept 6 bases outside the gene matches. CDR3 nucleotide sequence: TGTGCCAGCAGCCGAGGGACAGGGGCCCGCACAGATACGCAGTATTTT. Translation: CASSRGTGARTDTQYF.

The rearrangement joins TRBV2 to TRBJ1-1; no definite D call. V was shortened by 8 bases and J by 6 bases, with 16 bases between the two germline ends. Germline V gene lookup returns CDR1 SNHLY and CDR2 FYNNEI. CDR3 length: 13 residues. CDR3 sequence reads: CASLLEAVPEAFF. The CDR3 nucleotides read TGTGCCAGCCTCCTGGAGGCAGTCCCTGAAGCTTTCTTT.

This chain uses TRBV30 with TRBJ1-6; 7 nucleotides align to TRBD1. The CDR3 is made up of 14 amino acids. Germline-derived CDR1 and CDR2 are GTSNPN and SVGIG (reference sequence). With V trimmed by 1 base and J by 6 bases, 3 bases remained unmatched. The CDR3 loop is CAWSATGPNSPLHF. The CDR3 DNA is TGTGCCTGGAGTGCGACAGGGCCTAATTCACCCCTCCACTTT.

This chain links TRBV6-2 or TRBV6-3 with TRBJ2-5; D is uncertain. Germline V CDR1 and CDR2: MNHEY, SVGEGT. The germline V and J ends were trimmed by 5 bases and 5 bases, with 21 bases remaining between them. The CDR3 has 16 residues. The CDR3 coding sequence is TGTGCCAGCAGTACCCCCCTAACGGCGACACTGGAGACCCAGTACTTC. It is translated as CASSTPLTATLETQYF.